These 20 T cell receptor beta chains share one sample of origin, sequenced in a study of blood T cell repertoires in COVID-19. Some clones are missing from TCRdb's copy, which holds only in-frame ones; the method was immunoSEQ multiplex PCR. Of more than 200,000 clones in the sample, roughly 90% were seen once. Sequencing input: PBMCs or T cells enriched from blood (not recorded which). The source of these receptors is a woman in her twenties or thirties who had recovered from COVID-19.

CDR3: CASRRTGATEAFF. Written as DNA, the CDR3 is TGTGCCAGCAGAAGGACAGGGGCCACTGAAGCTTTCTTT. The chain is built from TRBV12-3 or TRBV12-4 and TRBJ1-1; TRBD1 aligns across 9 bases. Unmatched junction bases numbered 3, after V lost 6 bases and J lost 4 bases. The CDR3 loop spans 13 amino acids.

V usage is TRBV30 and J usage is TRBJ1-5, with a tentative D call TRBD1 (5 bases). This CDR3 is built from 12 residues. The germline CDR1 and CDR2 sequences are GTSNPN and SVGIG (reference sequence). The V end was cut by 5 bases, the J end by 4 bases, with 9 bases between. As DNA, the CDR3 is TGTGCCTGGGGGGAGGGGAATCAGCCCCAGCATTTT. Encoded protein: CAWGEGNQPQHF.

J is TRBJ1-2 and V is TRBV7-9; 7 bases agree with TRBD1. The germline V gene encodes CDR1 SEHNR and CDR2 FQNEAQ (reference sequence). CDR3 length: 13 amino acids. The junction had 8 bases not matched to a gene; V was cut back by 5 bases and J by 8 bases. The CDR3 loop reads CASSKDRFEGYTF. In DNA, the CDR3 is TGTGCCAGCAGCAAGGACAGGTTTGAAGGCTACACCTTC.

The V gene is TRBV27, the J gene TRBJ2-7; D might be TRBD2 (6 bases). With 5 bases removed from V and 5 bases from J, the gap between germline ends came to 16 bases. Germline V gene data show CDR1 as MNHEY and CDR2 as SMNVEV (reference sequence). The CDR3 is 14 amino acids. The CDR3 DNA follows: TGTGCCAGCAGTACGCGACTAGTAGGTAACGAGCAGTACTTC. Translating it yields CASSTRLVGNEQYF.

The rearrangement uses TRBV28 and TRBJ1-4; tentatively, D is TRBD1 (5 bases). Per the germline V gene, CDR1 is MDHEN and CDR2 is SYDVKM. The length of the CDR3 is 14 residues. The V end was cut by 5 bases, the J end by 10 bases, with 17 bases between. The CDR3 loop is CASSPGVWAGKLFF. In DNA form, the CDR3 reads TGTGCCAGCAGTCCGGGGGTCTGGGCGGGAAAACTGTTTTTT.

This clone was observed once. The chain joins TRBV7-3 to TRBJ1-2, with 7 bases identical to TRBD1. Germline V lookup: CDR1 SGHTA, CDR2 FQGTGA. V was pared by 5 bases and J by 6 bases, with 6 bases of the junction left unmatched. The CDR3 is 13 residues long. CDR3 amino acids: CASSREGADGYTF. In DNA form, the CDR3 reads TGTGCCAGCAGCCGGGAGGGGGCAGATGGCTACACCTTC.

The chain is built from TRBV28 and TRBJ2-1; TRBD2 matches at 10 bases. The CDR3 has 14 amino acids. J gave up 2 bases and V 6 bases, and 1 base lay outside the gene matches. Germline loops: CDR1 MDHEN, CDR2 SYDVKM. The CDR3 DNA reads as TGTGCCAGCAGACTAGCGGGAACCTACAATGAGCAGTTCTTC. It is translated as CASRLAGTYNEQFF. The full variable domain, in which reference TRBV28 and TRBJ2-1 provide the parts outside the CDR3, is DVKVTQSSRYLVKRTGEKVFLECVQDMDHENMFWYRQDPGLGLRLIYFSYDVKMKEKGDIPEGYSVSREKKERFSLILESASTNQTSMYLCASRLAGTYNEQFFGPGTRLTVL.

The rearrangement joins TRBV5-5 to TRBJ2-1, with TRBD2 matching 9 bases. Trimming took 1 base from V and 8 from J; bases not matched to a gene: 19. This CDR3 is built from 19 residues. CDR1 SGHKS and CDR2 YYEKEE come from the germline V gene (reference sequence). The CDR3 DNA follows: TGTGCCAGCAGCTTGTCTGCGATGACTAGCGGCCTCCTAGGGGATGAGCAGTTCTTC. It encodes CASSLSAMTSGLLGDEQFF.

This sequence joins TRBV24-1 and TRBJ2-5; TRBD1 is a possible D gene (6 bases). Deletions cut 4 bases from V and 1 base from J, with 9 bases between. This CDR3 is 14 amino acids long. Looked up from germline, CDR1 is KGHDR and CDR2 is SFDVKD. The CDR3 nucleotides read TGTGCCACCAGTGACTGGACAGCCCAAGAGACCCAGTACTTC. Its protein is CATSDWTAQETQYF.

The genes are TRBV7-8 and TRBJ2-7, with 8 bases lining up with TRBD2. Per the germline V gene, CDR1 is SGHVS and CDR2 is FQNEAQ. The V gene end was trimmed by 5 bases and the J gene end by 4 bases; junction bases not matched to a gene: 10. The length of the CDR3 is 15 residues. The CDR3 loop reads CASSPRSGRGYEQYF. The DNA for the CDR3 is TGTGCCAGCAGCCCCCGGAGCGGGAGAGGGTACGAGCAGTACTTC.

The CDR3 is CASSPATGVNTEAFF. CDR3 sequence (DNA): TGTGCCAGCAGTCCTGCGACAGGGGTGAACACTGAAGCTTTCTTT. The chain carries TRBV28 and TRBJ1-1, with 8 bases that match TRBD1. Unmatched junction bases numbered 5, after V lost 5 bases and J lost 0 bases. The V gene's germline CDR1 is MDHEN and CDR2 SYDVKM. This CDR3 has 15 residues.

The rearrangement uses TRBV28 and TRBJ2-1, with 13 bases matching TRBD2. This CDR3 contains 18 residues. Germline V CDR1 and CDR2: MDHEN, SYDVKM. V lost 10 bases and J lost 6; bases outside the gene matches: 18. The CDR3 DNA sequence: TGTGCCACCGCTCGACTAGCGGGAGGACGGAACCTTCGCAATGAGCAGTTCTTC. It yields the protein CATARLAGGRNLRNEQFF.

This sequence joins TRBV6-2 or TRBV6-3 and TRBJ2-7; 8 bases are shared with TRBD1. The CDR3 consists of 13 residues. CDR1 and CDR2 from the germline V gene are MNHEY and SVGEGT. The junction had 1 base not matched to a gene; V was cut back by 2 bases and J by 4 bases. CDR3 loop: CASSYGTGYEQYF. For the CDR3, the DNA is TGTGCCAGCAGTTACGGGACAGGTTACGAGCAGTACTTC.

The chain couples TRBV5-4 to TRBJ1-6, with 8 bases aligning to TRBD1. The germline gives CDR1 SGHNT, CDR2 YYREEE (reference sequence). This CDR3 comprises 15 residues. With V trimmed by 1 base and J by 8 bases, 5 bases remained unmatched. This CDR3 is CASSLTGTGDSPLHF. Here the CDR3 DNA reads TGTGCCAGCAGCTTGACCGGGACAGGAGATTCACCCCTCCACTTT.

This chain joins TRBV24-1 and TRBJ2-1; TRBD2 agrees at 15 bases. The CDR3 has 19 amino acids. Germline V gene lookup returns CDR1 KGHDR and CDR2 SFDVKD. The ends lost 3 bases at V and 4 bases at J; junction bases unmatched: 9. CDR3 coding DNA: TGTGCCACCAGTGATCCCGAGGGGACTAGCGGGAGGTTTTACAATGAGCAGTTCTTC. This codes for CATSDPEGTSGRFYNEQFF.

The chain uses TRBV29-1 and TRBJ1-2; D gene uncertain. This CDR3 is built from 13 residues. Trimming took 3 bases from V and 1 from J, leaving 9 bases between them. The germline V gene encodes CDR1 SQVTM and CDR2 ANQGSEA. CDR3 amino acids: CSVDDTDNYGYTF. In DNA, the CDR3 is TGCAGCGTTGACGACACCGATAACTATGGCTACACCTTC. The whole variable domain, filled in from reference TRBV29-1 and TRBJ1-2, reads SAVISQKPSRDICQRGTSLTIQCQVDSQVTMMFWYRQQPGQSLTLIATANQGSEATYESGFVIDKFPISRPNLTFSTLTVSNMSPEDSSIYLCSVDDTDNYGYTFGSGTRLTVV.

The chain couples TRBV4-3 to TRBJ2-2; D call uncertain. Trimming shortened V by 2 bases and J by 1 base, and 2 bases separated the two germline ends. The CDR3 is made up of 13 amino acids. The V gene's germline CDR1 is LGHNA and CDR2 YSLEER. Here the CDR3 reads CASSQRNTGELFF. The CDR3 DNA sequence: TGCGCCAGCAGCCAACGGAACACCGGGGAGCTGTTTTTT.

The chain combines TRBV4-2 with TRBJ1-5; D gene ambiguous. CDR1 is LGHNA and CDR2 is YNFKEQ in the germline V gene. CDR3 length: 18 residues. The V end was cut by 0 bases, the J end by 1 base, with 16 bases between. The CDR3 protein is CASSQDHRGGSSNQPQHF. The CDR3 nucleotides are TGTGCCAGCAGCCAAGATCACCGGGGTGGGTCAAGCAATCAGCCCCAGCATTTT.

The gene calls are TRBV4-1 and TRBJ1-3; weak D call: TRBD1 (5 bases). CDR3 length: 18 residues. Germline loops: CDR1 MGHRA, CDR2 YSYEKL. V gave up 4 bases and J gave up 4 bases, with 23 bases separating them. Here the CDR3 DNA reads TGCGCCAGCAGCCCCCAAGACTCCCTGACAGCGAGAGGAAACACCATATATTTT. Amino acid sequence: CASSPQDSLTARGNTIYF.

V and J are TRBV4-3 and TRBJ1-2; 8 positions agree with TRBD1. CDR3 length: 19 residues. Looked up from germline, CDR1 is LGHNA and CDR2 is YSLEER. V shed 0 bases and J 8 bases; nucleotides not matched to a gene: 20. The CDR3 is CASSQEGGPGGLPIGGYTF. Here the CDR3 DNA reads TGCGCCAGCAGCCAAGAAGGGGGCCCAGGGGGCCTCCCTATAGGGGGCTACACCTTC.